The T cell receptor beta chain described here comes from a study of OX40 agonist ivuxolimab in advanced cancers. Describing the broader study: Ivuxolimab was a fully human IgG2 agonistic monoclonal antibody targeting the costimulatory receptor OX40 (CD134). Intravenous ivuxolimab was administered to patients every 2 weeks at six dose levels: 0.01, 0.1, 0.3, 1.5, 3 and 10 mg/kg. Of the roughly 54 patients in dose escalation, some 20 had hepatocellular carcinoma, approximately 15 had melanoma, 9 had renal cell carcinoma and 9 had head and neck cancer. In the dose-escalation cohort, approximately 82% of patients were male, and the mean age was 60 years with a range of roughly 20 to 80. Prior anti-PD-1, anti-PD-L1 or anti-CTLA-4 therapy was permitted, and checkpoint inhibitors had been received by around 39% of dose-escalation patients. Partial responses occurred in three dose-escalation patients: two with cutaneous melanoma and one with hepatocellular carcinoma. Peripheral TCRbeta sequencing was intended to test whether TCR sequence diversity was altered and clonal T-cell expansion was caused by ivuxolimab. The paper reports the monotherapy dose-escalation portion (N ≈ 50 patients) of the phase I ivuxolimab trial. The study at large found these results: The antigen specificity of the clonally expanded peripheral T cells was not determined. On average, CD8+ T cells showed more expanded clones than CD4+ T cells after ivuxolimab. At doses of 0.1 to 3.0 mg/kg, clonal expansion of both CD4+ and CD8+ blood T cells was observed from baseline to week 6. In the 0.1-3.0 mg/kg groups, partial responders had among the lowest normalized peripheral clonal expansion, particularly in CD8+ T cells. Low levels of normalized T-cell clonal expansion were also seen in some patients who did not respond.

The trial excluded patients who had a history of autoimmune disease or who were on systemic immunosuppression. Peripheral blood for TCR sequencing was collected from all dose cohorts at baseline, on cycle 4 day 1, and on cycle 7 day 1. Samples were obtained from an open-label, multicenter, first-in-human phase I dose-escalation trial of ivuxolimab. The trial enrolled adults with locally advanced or metastatic head and neck squamous cell, hepatocellular, melanoma or renal cell carcinoma. CD4+ and CD8+ T cells were sorted separately from peripheral blood before TCR sequencing. Genomic DNA was extracted from sorted cells for sequencing of the TCRbeta CDR3 region. TCRbeta CDR3 regions were sequenced using the immunoSEQ Assay. TCRdb stores this immuneACCESS table with in-frame sequences only. Part of the clones is absent; in the studies checked, under half of the shortfall reflects unresolved V genes, and no reason is known for the rest. This sample lists 65,000 to 85,000 clones; roughly 85% were detected once. 2% to 2.5% of the sample rests with the top ten.

Remarks on this clone: There is no known antigen for this receptor. The record has no base qualities; no much larger clone is one base away. Other DNA sequences of this sample code for an identical CDR3.

According to the germline V gene (reference sequence), CDR1 reads GTSNPN and CDR2 reads SVGIG. V has 2 bases trimmed and J has 2 bases trimmed; junction bases matching no gene number 3. The cysteine opens and the phenylalanine closes a CDR3 of 14 amino acids. CDR3 DNA is the only sequence kept; it has 42 bases, read in frame from the first base. The V gene is TRBV30 and the J gene is TRBJ2-3; 8 bases in between match TRBD1. Source: CD4+ or CD8+ T cells sorted from blood, taken in a trial of the OX40 agonist ivuxolimab. The clonotype comes from an adult with an advanced solid tumor such as melanoma, head and neck, liver or kidney cancer. At the DNA level, the sequence is TGTGCCTGGAGTCCAGGGGGCCCCACAGATACGCAGTATTTT. This gives the protein CAWSPGGPTDTQYF.